This section outlines one T cell receptor beta chain sequence together with its context. As yet, its antigen is unknown. The CDR3 has 11 residues. The V gene's germline CDR1 is SEHNR and CDR2 FQNEAQ (reference sequence). Trimming removed 4 bases at V and 11 bases at J, with 9 bases between. The data originate from a study of blood T cells in healthy people across ages. Findings and limits, study-wide: Whereas aged donors had fewer naive CD4+ cells, long-lived donors had more of them and higher diversity. In older individuals, TCR beta diversity per million T cells was lower, falling roughly linearly with age.

Caucasian, healthy and from Russia, the donors were aged between 6 and 90. A second PCR of roughly 7 to 11 cycles used a sample-barcoded 5' primer and a J-beta primer mix. Researchers report that a template-switch adaptor with 12 random nucleotides tagged each cDNA molecule. Via MiXCR, TCRdb re-called the 5' RACE reads, giving one row per CDR3 protein. The sample holds approximately 800,000 distinct CDR3 sequences, roughly 53% seen once. The chain combines TRBV7-9 with TRBJ2-1, with a possible D match to TRBD2 (5 bases). This clonotype was sampled from a man of 80 years or more in good health. The sequencing input was blood. CDR3: CASSYEGKQFF. The CDR3 coding sequence is TGTGCCAGCAGCTATGAGGGCAAGCAGTTCTTC.